What follows is one T cell receptor beta chain and its context. The data derive from a study of blood T cell repertoires in COVID-19. Study-wide context: Nucleic acid was either cDNA or gDNA, and it came from T cells, B-cell-depleted T cells, or PBMCs.

Produced via immunoSEQ multiplex PCR; TCRdb's table is partial and in-frame only. Found here are more than 25,000 clones, roughly 85% of them singletons; the top ten hold 6.5% to 7.5%. Sequenced: peripheral blood. The receptor was isolated from a man in his 60s with active COVID-19.

The CDR3 spells CASSLSAASTDTQYF. As DNA, the CDR3 is TGTGCCAGCAGTTTATCGGCGGCTAGCACAGATACGCAGTATTTT. The V and J genes are TRBV27 and TRBJ2-3; no clear D gene. Trimming took off 0 bases at V and 0 bases at J, with 7 bases between the two ends. From germline, CDR1 is MNHEY and CDR2 SMNVEV (reference sequence). The CDR3 runs to 15 residues.